Listed below are T cell receptor beta chains from one sample, sequenced in a study of identical twins. TCRdb re-analysed the 5' RACE reads in MiXCR, keeping a single row per CDR3 protein. Among approximately 550,000 distinct CDR3 sequences, about a fifth were seen once, and the ten largest hold approximately 0.49%. These sequences were also reported in another study, on yellow fever vaccine responses in identical twins.

The specimen was CD4+ T cells sorted from blood. The receptors were gathered from a woman under 30 in good health. Both conserved end residues are part of each CDR3. The D gene is left open where the match is weak. Expanded clones get a size class; other rows say once, few or many, or leave the size out.

cdr3_nt: TGTGCCAGCAGTGCCGGAGGAGGGACTAACTATGGCTACACCTTC
cdr3_aa: CASSAGGGTNYGYTF
v_call: TRBV28
j_call: TRBJ1-2
d_call: -
clone_size: few

cdr3_nt: TGCGCCAGCAGCTTGATGGCAGGCGGTTCCACTGAAGCTTTCTTT
cdr3_aa: CASSLMAGGSTEAFF
v_call: TRBV5-1
j_call: TRBJ1-1
d_call: -
clone_size: -

cdr3_nt: TGCGCCAGCAGTGTGGCGGCTCGCTACGAGCAGTACTTC
cdr3_aa: CASSVAARYEQYF
v_call: TRBV5-1
j_call: TRBJ2-7
d_call: -
clone_size: few

cdr3_nt: TGTGCCAGCAGTGAAGCGTTGGGGGGTAGGGCCTACAATGAGCAGTTCTTC
cdr3_aa: CASSEALGGRAYNEQFF
v_call: TRBV6-1
j_call: TRBJ2-1
d_call: -
clone_size: -

cdr3_nt: TGTGCCAGCAGTCAGGACCGCCCGGGACTAGCTGCAGGGGCAGATACGCAGTATTTT
cdr3_aa: CASSQDRPGLAAGADTQYF
v_call: TRBV6-1
j_call: TRBJ2-3
d_call: TRBD2
clone_size: -

cdr3_nt: TGTGCCAGTTGGACGGGTGTCGGGGAGCTGTTTTTT
cdr3_aa: CASWTGVGELFF
v_call: TRBV6-1
j_call: TRBJ2-2
d_call: -
clone_size: once

cdr3_nt: TGTGCCATCAGTGGGACTAGCCGGGGCAGCTACAATGAGCAGTTCTTC
cdr3_aa: CAISGTSRGSYNEQFF
v_call: TRBV10-3
j_call: TRBJ2-1
d_call: TRBD2
clone_size: -

cdr3_nt: TGTGCCAGCTCACTGCAGGACAAAACGGAGACCCAGTACTTC
cdr3_aa: CASSLQDKTETQYF
v_call: TRBV18
j_call: TRBJ2-5
d_call: -
clone_size: many

cdr3_nt: TGTGCCACCCAAGGTAGCAATCGCCAGCCCCAGCATTTT
cdr3_aa: CATQGSNRQPQHF
v_call: TRBV19
j_call: TRBJ1-5
d_call: -
clone_size: few

cdr3_nt: TGTGCCAGCAGCTTAGTTGGGCTAGCGGGGGAAAGCTCCTACAATGAGCAGTTCTTC
cdr3_aa: CASSLVGLAGESSYNEQFF
v_call: TRBV7-3
j_call: TRBJ2-1
d_call: TRBD2
clone_size: few

cdr3_nt: TGCGCCAGCAGCCAGTCGGCCGGTAACTATGGCTACACCTTC
cdr3_aa: CASSQSAGNYGYTF
v_call: TRBV4-1
j_call: TRBJ1-2
d_call: -
clone_size: -

cdr3_nt: TGCAGCGTTGAGGTCTACGGACAGGGGTTAACTAGCACAGATACGCAGTATTTT
cdr3_aa: CSVEVYGQGLTSTDTQYF
v_call: TRBV29-1
j_call: TRBJ2-3
d_call: TRBD1
clone_size: -

cdr3_nt: TGTGCCAGCAGTTACCTCCAGTTGAATCAGCCCCAGCATTTT
cdr3_aa: CASSYLQLNQPQHF
v_call: TRBV6-5
j_call: TRBJ1-5
d_call: -
clone_size: -

cdr3_nt: TGTGCCATCACGAACAGCTACAATGAGCAGTTCTTC
cdr3_aa: CAITNSYNEQFF
v_call: TRBV10-3
j_call: TRBJ2-1
d_call: -
clone_size: -

cdr3_nt: TGCGCCAGCAGCTTGACCCGAGATGCTGGGGAAAAACTGTTTTTT
cdr3_aa: CASSLTRDAGEKLFF
v_call: TRBV5-1
j_call: TRBJ1-4
d_call: -
clone_size: -